The 11 T cell receptor beta chains presented below share a single source sample, sequenced in a study of cytomegalovirus exposure and HLA in healthy donors. Vbeta (60) and Jbeta (13) primers were used in the PCR. TCRdb keeps only in-frame clones here, not all; method: immunoSEQ multiplex PCR. Of some 120,000 clones in the sample, about two thirds were seen once. Material for sequencing was PBMCs. These receptors were collected from a middle-aged man in good health and CMV-seropositive.

The chain has TRBV10-3 and TRBJ1-6; tentative D call: TRBD1 (6 bases). Deletions cut 2 bases from V and 6 bases from J, with 14 bases between. This CDR3 is 16 amino acids long. Germline V gives CDR1 ENHRY, CDR2 SYGVKD. CDR3 amino acids: CAISEIQGLSNSPLHF. CDR3 nucleotides: TGTGCCATCAGTGAGATTCAGGGGCTGAGTAATTCACCCCTCCACTTT.

This rearrangement joins TRBV28 to TRBJ2-5; possible D gene TRBD2, 7 bases. The CDR3 extends over 11 amino acids. V lost 8 bases to trimming and J lost 5 bases, with 9 bases between them. Germline V CDR1 and CDR2: MDHEN, SYDVKM. The CDR3 DNA follows: TGTGCCAGCGAGGGGGGGGAGACCCAGTACTTC. Its translation: CASEGGETQYF. The full variable domain, in which reference TRBV28 and TRBJ2-5 provide the parts outside the CDR3, is DVKVTQSSRYLVKRTGEKVFLECVQDMDHENMFWYRQDPGLGLRLIYFSYDVKMKEKGDIPEGYSVSREKKERFSLILESASTNQTSMYLCASEGGETQYFGPGTRLLVL.

J is TRBJ1-1 and V is TRBV7-2; TRBD1 matches at 7 bases. The CDR3 consists of 14 residues. The germline gives CDR1 SGHTA, CDR2 FQGNSA. Unmatched junction bases numbered 4, after V lost 5 bases and J lost 1 base. The CDR3 nucleotides read TGTGCCAGCAGCCGACAGGGCCCGAACACTGAAGCTTTCTTT. It codes for CASSRQGPNTEAFF.

V and J are TRBV5-1 and TRBJ2-5; 15 nucleotides line up with TRBD2. The CDR3 is made up of 18 amino acids. The germline V gene encodes CDR1 SGHRS and CDR2 YFSETQ. The V and J ends lost 1 base and 2 bases, in that order; junction bases with no gene match: 6. CDR3 in amino acids: CASSLQGLAGGHQETQYF. The CDR3 coding sequence is TGCGCCAGCAGCTTGCAGGGACTAGCGGGGGGTCATCAAGAGACCCAGTACTTC.

The chain has TRBV12-5 and TRBJ2-1; 11 positions match TRBD2. This CDR3 is built from 16 residues. The germline CDR1 and CDR2 sequences are LGHNT and FRNRAP. The V and J ends lost 7 bases and 3 bases, in that order; junction bases with no gene match: 8. CDR3 in DNA: TGTGCTAGTGCTAGCGGTGGGACTAGCGGCTACAATGAGCAGTTCTTC. This translates into CASASGGTSGYNEQFF. The full variable domain, its missing parts supplied by reference TRBV12-5 and TRBJ2-1, is DARVTQTPRHKVTEMGQEVTMRCQPILGHNTVFWYRQTMMQGLELLAYFRNRAPLDDSGMPKDRFSAEMPDATLATLKIQPSEPRDSAVYFCASASGGTSGYNEQFFGPGTRLTVL.

V and J are TRBV6-5 and TRBJ2-1; D might be TRBD2 (6 bases). Germline V gives CDR1 MNHEY, CDR2 SVGAGI. Trimming removed 6 bases at V and 7 bases at J, with 16 bases between. The CDR3 runs 14 residues. The CDR3 DNA is TGTGCCAGCAGCCCCGGACCTCGGGGGAATGAGCAGTTCTTC. This gives the protein CASSPGPRGNEQFF.

In this sample, this clone turned up a few times. The chain couples TRBV11-2 to TRBJ1-1; D might be TRBD1 (5 bases). The CDR3 is made up of 15 amino acids. Trimming removed 1 base from V and 4 bases from J, with 13 bases in between. Germline V gene data show CDR1 as SGHAT and CDR2 as FQNNGV. The DNA of the CDR3 is TGTGCCAGCAGCTTAGTTGGCAGGGCACTCACTGAAGCTTTCTTT. This sequence encodes CASSLVGRALTEAFF.

The chain links TRBV2 to TRBJ2-6; tentatively, D is TRBD2 (5 bases). Per germline, CDR1 SNHLY and CDR2 FYNNEI. V lost 7 bases, J lost 2 bases, and 18 bases lay in between. The CDR3 spans 17 residues. In DNA form, the CDR3 reads TGTGCCAGCATTACTAGGACGGCGCCCCCTGGGGCCAACGTCCTGACTTTC. Translating it yields CASITRTAPPGANVLTF.

The rearrangement uses TRBV18 and TRBJ2-5; D unclear. V shed 6 bases and J shed 5 bases, with 10 bases lying between them. The CDR3 runs to 12 residues. Germline V gives CDR1 KGHSH, CDR2 LQKENI. The chain's CDR3 is CASSLEAETQYF. As DNA, the CDR3 is TGTGCCAGCTCCCTAGAGGCGGAGACCCAGTACTTC. The entire variable domain, with the rest obtained from reference TRBV18 and TRBJ2-5, is as follows: NAGVMQNPRHLVRRRGQEARLRCSPMKGHSHVYWYRQLPEEGLKFMVYLQKENIIDESGMPKERFSAEFPKEGPSILRIQQVVRGDSAAYFCASSLEAETQYFGPGTRLLVL.

J is TRBJ2-1 and V is TRBV5-1; the match to TRBD2 covers 10 bases. Germline CDR1 SGHRS, CDR2 YFSETQ. The CDR3 spans 16 residues. The J segment lost 5 bases and the V segment lost 3 bases, leaving 8 bases of the junction unmatched. The DNA for the CDR3 is TGCGCCAGCAGCTATATCCTAGCGGGAGTCCACAATGAGCAGTTCTTC. Translated, it gives CASSYILAGVHNEQFF.

The table lists this clone with a few counts. J is TRBJ2-7 and V is TRBV5-1, with 7 nucleotides matching TRBD1. J gave up 6 bases and V 0 bases, and 6 bases lay outside the gene matches. From germline, CDR1 is SGHRS and CDR2 YFSETQ. The CDR3 covers 14 residues. As DNA, the CDR3 is TGCGCCAGCAGCTTGGCCGGGGCAGGGGGCGAGCAGTACTTC. It codes for CASSLAGAGGEQYF.